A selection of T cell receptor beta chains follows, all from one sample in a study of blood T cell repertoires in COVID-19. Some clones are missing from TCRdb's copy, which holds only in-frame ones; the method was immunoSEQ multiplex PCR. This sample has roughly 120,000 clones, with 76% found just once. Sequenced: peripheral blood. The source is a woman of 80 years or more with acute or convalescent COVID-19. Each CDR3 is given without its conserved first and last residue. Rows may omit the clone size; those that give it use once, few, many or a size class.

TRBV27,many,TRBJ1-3,ASRQQGQGNTIY
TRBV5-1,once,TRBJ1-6,ASSQRQTTSSYNSPLH
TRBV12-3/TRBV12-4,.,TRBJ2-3,ASSLAAGDTQY
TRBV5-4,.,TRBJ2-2,ASSSGTERTGELF
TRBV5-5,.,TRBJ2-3,ASTRQGVGTDTQY
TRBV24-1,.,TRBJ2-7,PHQRGEAGSQPYEQY
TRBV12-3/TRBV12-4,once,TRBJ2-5,ASSFRGETQY
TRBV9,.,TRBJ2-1,ASSPRLADPYNEQF
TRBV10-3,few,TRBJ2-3,AISTSGSTDTQY
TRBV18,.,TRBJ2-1,ASSPGLGHNEQF
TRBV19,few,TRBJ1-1,ASWGVTNTEAF
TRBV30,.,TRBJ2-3,AWRTPGTDTQY
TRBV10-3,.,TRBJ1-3,AITGGNTIY
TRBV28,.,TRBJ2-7,ASSPQMVAPAYEQY
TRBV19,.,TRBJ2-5,ASSYRETQY
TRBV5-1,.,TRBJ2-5,ASSLSPGGNGETQY
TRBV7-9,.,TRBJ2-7,ASSGQGNEQY
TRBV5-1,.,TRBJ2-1,ASSLTTSGGWNEQF
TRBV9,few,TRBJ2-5,ASSVRTTGTQY
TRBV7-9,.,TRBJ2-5,ASSPGLAVGETQY
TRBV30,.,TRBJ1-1,AWGTGVPNTEAF
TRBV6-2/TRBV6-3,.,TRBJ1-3,ASSASLTSANTIY
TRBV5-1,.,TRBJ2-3,ASSLARAQRDTQY
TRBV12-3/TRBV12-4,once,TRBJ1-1,ATIVGEGTEAF
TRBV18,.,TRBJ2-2,ASSLRQGENTGELF
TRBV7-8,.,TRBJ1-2,ASSTTRDSHGYT